This TCR beta chain is from a study of blood T cell repertoires in COVID-19. Whole-study context: COVID-19 samples from acute and convalescent phases originated in the United States, Italy and Spain. PBMCs, B-cell-depleted T cells, or T cells were the source of the cDNA or gDNA that made up the material.

CDR1 SGHRS and CDR2 YFSETQ come from the germline V gene. After removal of 9 bases from V and 3 bases from J, the junction contained 6 bases not matched to a gene. The CDR3 covers 13 residues. Source study methods: How many nucleated cells were present was estimated from reference gene primer amplification. The repertoire was sequenced with immunoSEQ multiplex PCR; TCRdb's copy has only in-frame clones and lacks some. D and trimming were read from the DNA, whereas the V and J calls and clone size are those reported in that table. The sample has about 160,000 clones, over 80% seen once. Input material: peripheral blood. The chain carries TRBV5-1 and TRBJ2-3, with 8 bases fitting TRBD1. This receptor was taken from a man aged 80 or over with acute or convalescent COVID-19. The CDR3 loop is CATRTGPTDTQYF. The CDR3 DNA reads TGCGCCACTAGGACAGGGCCAACAGATACGCAGTATTTT.